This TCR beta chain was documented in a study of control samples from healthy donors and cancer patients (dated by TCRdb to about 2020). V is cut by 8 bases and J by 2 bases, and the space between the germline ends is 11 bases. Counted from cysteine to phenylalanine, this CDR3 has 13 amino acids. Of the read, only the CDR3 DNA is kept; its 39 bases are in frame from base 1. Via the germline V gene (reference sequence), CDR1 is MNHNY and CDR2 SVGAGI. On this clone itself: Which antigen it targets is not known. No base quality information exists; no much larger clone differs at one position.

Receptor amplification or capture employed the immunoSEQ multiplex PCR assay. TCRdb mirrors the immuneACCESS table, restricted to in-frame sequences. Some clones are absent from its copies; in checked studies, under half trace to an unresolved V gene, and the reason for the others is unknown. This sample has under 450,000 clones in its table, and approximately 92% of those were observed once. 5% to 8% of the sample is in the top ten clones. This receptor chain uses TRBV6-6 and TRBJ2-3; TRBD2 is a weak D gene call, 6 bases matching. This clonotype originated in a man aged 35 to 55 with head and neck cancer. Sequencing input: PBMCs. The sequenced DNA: TGTGCCAGCTTTGGGGGGTTCACAGATACGCAGTATTTT. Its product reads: CASFGGFTDTQYF.